What follows describes a single T cell receptor (beta chain). Antigen unknown. The sample belongs to a study of shared clonotypes between healthy human individuals. Study findings and constraints: Rarefaction indicated that sorted-subset sequencing remained incomplete although depth was large. Among the subsets, naive ones generally showed larger estimated richness than memory ones.

The authors loaded 200 ng DNA, about 30,000 T cell genomes, into sorted-subset replicate PCRs. The assay was immunoSEQ multiplex PCR, and TCRdb's table has in-frame clones only and misses some. The sample records over 2 million clones, 90% to 95% being singletons. The CDR3 is 15 amino acids. The V gene end was trimmed by 5 bases and the J gene end by 3 bases; junction bases not matched to a gene: 8. Germline CDR1 and CDR2: ENHRY and SYGVKD. The rearrangement joins TRBV10-3 to TRBJ1-2; 8 bases are a match to TRBD1. Sequenced sample: naive CD4+ T cells sorted from blood. Subset noted: CD45RA+ positively selected. This receptor was obtained from a man between 18 and 29 years old in good health. CDR3 bases: TGTGCCATCAGTCGAATGACAGGGGTTGACTATGGCTACACCTTC. It specifies CAISRMTGVDYGYTF.